Each of the 10 T cell receptor beta chains below was sequenced from the same sample in a study of cytomegalovirus exposure and HLA in healthy donors. The PCR made use of 60 Vbeta and 13 Jbeta primers. The method was immunoSEQ multiplex PCR; TCRdb's version includes in-frame clones alone and lacks a portion of them. The sample holds 90,000 to 95,000 clones, roughly 79% seen once. The specimen sequenced was PBMCs. The receptors originated from a man aged 30-40 years in good health and CMV-seronegative.

The rearrangement uses TRBV5-1 and TRBJ2-2; tentatively, D is TRBD1 (6 bases). This CDR3 spans 20 amino acids. Trimming removed 5 bases at V and 9 bases at J, with 35 bases between. Germline lookup yields CDR1 SGHRS and CDR2 YFSETQ. In nucleotides, the CDR3 is TGCGCCAGCAGGAGGACAGTGGGGGTCGCGCAGTCGGTGGGACGGCGGGAGCTGTTTTTT. This translates into CASRRTVGVAQSVGRRELFF.

The sample holds a few counts of this clone. The V gene is TRBV5-6, the J gene TRBJ2-1; 10 bases map to TRBD2. Trimming cost V 6 bases and J 7 bases; bases outside gene matches: 7. Germline V gives CDR1 SGHDT, CDR2 YYEEEE. There are 14 residues in the CDR3. CDR3: CASTRGLAENEQFF. CDR3 in DNA: TGTGCCAGCACCCGTGGACTAGCGGAGAATGAGCAGTTCTTC.

The rearrangement links TRBV4-3 to TRBJ2-3, with D perhaps TRBD2 (5 bases). The CDR3 has 15 amino acids. Looked up from germline, CDR1 is LGHNA and CDR2 is YSLEER. V lost 1 base, J lost 8 bases, and 16 bases lay in between. The CDR3 loop is CASSQAASSIATQYF. CDR3 nucleotides: TGCGCCAGCAGCCAAGCGGCTAGCAGTATAGCTACGCAGTATTTT.

The chain recombines TRBV10-2 with TRBJ1-1; 7 bases agree with TRBD1. V was clipped by 2 bases and J by 3 bases; unmatched bases: 3. Germline V lookup: CDR1 WSHSY, CDR2 SAAADI. The CDR3 spans 14 residues. The CDR3 nucleotides read TGCGCCAGCAGTGAGAGGCAGGGGGACACTGAAGCTTTCTTT. It yields the protein CASSERQGDTEAFF.

The J gene is TRBJ1-3, the V gene TRBV7-8; no reliable D call. The ends were cut back, 1 base at V and 0 bases at J, with 13 bases in the middle. The CDR3 covers 17 residues. Germline CDR1 SGHVS, CDR2 FQNEAQ. The CDR3 here is CASSLGRRPSSGNTIYF. CDR3 nucleotides: TGTGCCAGCAGCTTAGGACGCAGGCCGTCCTCTGGAAACACCATATATTTT. The entire variable domain, with the rest obtained from reference TRBV7-8 and TRBJ1-3, is as follows: GAGVSQSPRYKVAKRGQDVALRCDPISGHVSLFWYQQALGQGPEFLTYFQNEAQLDKSGLPSDRFFAERPEGSVSTLKIQRTQQEDSAVYLCASSLGRRPSSGNTIYFGEGSWLTVV.

The V gene is TRBV5-6, the J gene TRBJ1-5, with D uncertain. This CDR3 has 15 residues. V was pared by 2 bases and J by 6 bases, with 15 bases between. Per the germline V gene, CDR1 is SGHDT and CDR2 is YYEEEE. The CDR3 protein is CASSFMGQPPQPQHF. The DNA for the CDR3 is TGTGCCAGCAGCTTCATGGGCCAACCGCCTCAGCCCCAGCATTTT.

The V call is TRBV11-3, the J call TRBJ1-3; D is unclear. Germline V gene lookup returns CDR1 SGHNT and CDR2 YENEEA. V was cut by 1 base and J by 4 bases, with 8 bases left in between. The CDR3 sequence is 14 residues long. CDR3 bases: TGTGCCAGCAGCTTAGCCGCCGGGGGAAACACCATATATTTT. This translates into CASSLAAGGNTIYF.

The gene calls are TRBV7-3 and TRBJ2-5; a weak D match, TRBD1 (6 bases). In germline, CDR1 is SGHTA, CDR2 FQGTGA. The V gene lost 5 bases and the J gene lost 3 bases, with 10 bases spanning the gap. The CDR3 has 13 residues. DNA for the CDR3: TGTGCCAGCAGCACAGGACAGAAAGAGACCCAGTACTTC. Encoded protein: CASSTGQKETQYF. The full variable domain, completed using reference TRBV7-3 and TRBJ2-5, is GAGVSQTPSNKVTEKGKYVELRCDPISGHTALYWYRQSLGQGPEFLIYFQGTGAADDSGLPNDRFFAVRPEGSVSTLKIQRTERGDSAVYLCASSTGQKETQYFGPGTRLLVL.

V usage is TRBV7-9 and J usage is TRBJ2-7, with 12 bases identical to TRBD1. CDR1 and CDR2 from the germline V gene are SEHNR and FQNEAQ (reference sequence). This CDR3 region has 15 residues. Trimming cost V 8 bases and J 4 bases; bases outside gene matches: 9. DNA of the CDR3: TGTGCCAGCTCCCCGGGACAGGGGGCGGATTACGAGCAGTACGTC. Translation gives CASSPGQGADYEQYV.

This sequence joins TRBV6-6 and TRBJ1-5; D might be TRBD1 (6 bases). This CDR3 is 14 amino acids long. CDR1 MNHNY and CDR2 SVGAGI come from the germline V gene (reference sequence). V lost 5 bases to trimming and J lost 3 bases, with 11 bases between them. The CDR3 region is CASSPTGINQPQHF. The DNA of the CDR3 is TGTGCCAGCAGTCCAACAGGGATCAATCAGCCCCAGCATTTT.